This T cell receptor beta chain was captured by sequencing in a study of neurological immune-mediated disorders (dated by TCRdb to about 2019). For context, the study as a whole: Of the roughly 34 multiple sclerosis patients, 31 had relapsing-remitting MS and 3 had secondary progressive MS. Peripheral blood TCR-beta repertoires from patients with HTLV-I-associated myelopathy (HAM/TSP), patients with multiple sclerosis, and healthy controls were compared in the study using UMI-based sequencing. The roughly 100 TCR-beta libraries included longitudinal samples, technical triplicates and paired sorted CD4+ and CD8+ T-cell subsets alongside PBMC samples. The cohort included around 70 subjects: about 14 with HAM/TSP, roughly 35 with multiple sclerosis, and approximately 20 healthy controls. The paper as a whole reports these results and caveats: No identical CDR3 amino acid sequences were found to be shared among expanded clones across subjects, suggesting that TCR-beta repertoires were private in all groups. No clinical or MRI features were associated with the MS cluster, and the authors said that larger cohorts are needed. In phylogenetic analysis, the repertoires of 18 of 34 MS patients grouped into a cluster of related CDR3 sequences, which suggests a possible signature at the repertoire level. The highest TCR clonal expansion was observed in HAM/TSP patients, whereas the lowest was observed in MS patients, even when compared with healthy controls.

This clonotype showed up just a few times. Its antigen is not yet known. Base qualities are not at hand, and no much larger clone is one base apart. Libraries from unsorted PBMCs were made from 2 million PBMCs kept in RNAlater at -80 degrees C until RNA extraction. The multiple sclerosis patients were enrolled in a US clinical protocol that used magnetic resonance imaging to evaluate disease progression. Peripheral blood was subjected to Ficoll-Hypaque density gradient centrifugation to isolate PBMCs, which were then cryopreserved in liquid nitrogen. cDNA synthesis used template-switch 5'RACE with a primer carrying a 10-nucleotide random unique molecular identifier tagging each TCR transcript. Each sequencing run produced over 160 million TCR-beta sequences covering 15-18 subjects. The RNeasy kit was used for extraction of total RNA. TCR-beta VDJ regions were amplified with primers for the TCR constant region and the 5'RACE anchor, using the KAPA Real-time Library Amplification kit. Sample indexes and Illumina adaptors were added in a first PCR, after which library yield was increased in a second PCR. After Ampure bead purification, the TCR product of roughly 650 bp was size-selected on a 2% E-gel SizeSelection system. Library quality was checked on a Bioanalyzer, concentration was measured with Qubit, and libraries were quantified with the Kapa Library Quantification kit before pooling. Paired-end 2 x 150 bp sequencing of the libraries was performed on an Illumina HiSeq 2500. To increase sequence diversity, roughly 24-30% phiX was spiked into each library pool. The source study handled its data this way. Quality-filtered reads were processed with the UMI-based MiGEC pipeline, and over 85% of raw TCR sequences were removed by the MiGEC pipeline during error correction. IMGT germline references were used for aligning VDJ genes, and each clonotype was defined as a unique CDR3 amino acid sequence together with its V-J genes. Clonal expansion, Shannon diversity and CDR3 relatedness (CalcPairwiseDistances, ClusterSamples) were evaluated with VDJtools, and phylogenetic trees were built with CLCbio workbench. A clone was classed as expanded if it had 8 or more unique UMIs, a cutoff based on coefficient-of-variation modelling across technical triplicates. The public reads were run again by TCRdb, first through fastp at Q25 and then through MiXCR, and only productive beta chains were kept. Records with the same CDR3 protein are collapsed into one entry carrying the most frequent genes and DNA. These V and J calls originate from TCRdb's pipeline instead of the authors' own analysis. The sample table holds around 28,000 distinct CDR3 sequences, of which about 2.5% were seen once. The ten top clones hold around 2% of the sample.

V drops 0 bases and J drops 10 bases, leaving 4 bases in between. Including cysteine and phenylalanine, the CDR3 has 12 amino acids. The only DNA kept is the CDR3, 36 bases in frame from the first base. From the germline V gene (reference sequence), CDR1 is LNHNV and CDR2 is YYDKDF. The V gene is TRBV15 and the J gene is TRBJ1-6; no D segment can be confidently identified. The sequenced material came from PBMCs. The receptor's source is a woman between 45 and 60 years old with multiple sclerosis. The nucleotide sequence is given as TGTGCCACCAGCAGAGATGTGTCACCCCTCCACTTT. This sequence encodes CATSRDVSPLHF.